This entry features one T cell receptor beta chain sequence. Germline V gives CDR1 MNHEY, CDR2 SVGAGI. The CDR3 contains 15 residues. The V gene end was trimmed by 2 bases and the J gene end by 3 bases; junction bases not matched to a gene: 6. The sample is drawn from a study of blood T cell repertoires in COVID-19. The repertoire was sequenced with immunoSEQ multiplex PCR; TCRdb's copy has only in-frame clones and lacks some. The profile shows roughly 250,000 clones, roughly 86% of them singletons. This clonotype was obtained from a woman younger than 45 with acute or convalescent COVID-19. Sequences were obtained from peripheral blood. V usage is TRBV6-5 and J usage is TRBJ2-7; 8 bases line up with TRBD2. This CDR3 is CASSYGLAGDYEQYF. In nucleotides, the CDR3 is TGTGCCAGCAGTTACGGACTAGCAGGAGACTACGAGCAGTACTTC.